This is a list of T cell receptor beta chains from one sample in a study of blood T cell repertoires in COVID-19. Clones were read by immunoSEQ multiplex PCR, and TCRdb kept only the in-frame ones, dropping some. The data show 55,000 to 80,000 clones, roughly 81% seen once. Sequencing was performed on peripheral blood. Receptors originate from a human donor in a cohort sampled during active COVID-19. The conserved cysteine and the conserved F or W are not part of the CDR3 here. Each record gives: D gene, V gene, CDR3 protein. D genes are given only for firm matches.

D: TRBD1; V: TRBV2; CDR3: ASSDDRVHEQY
D: TRBD1; V: TRBV11-3; CDR3: ASSSSGQGYNEQF
D: NA; V: TRBV27; CDR3: ASSLRGGGLRAVPYEQY
D: NA; V: TRBV10-1; CDR3: ASSGTPRRGNEQF
D: TRBD2; V: TRBV6-6; CDR3: ASSPSDGRLYNEQF
D: NA; V: TRBV7-2; CDR3: ASSPPEGARETQY
D: NA; V: TRBV27; CDR3: ASSYAPLSNEQF
D: NA; V: TRBV19; CDR3: ASTLRGAAGNTIY
D: NA; V: TRBV9; CDR3: ASSAPGISDTQY
D: NA; V: TRBV19; CDR3: ASTAGALLEGEQF
D: NA; V: TRBV5-6; CDR3: ASSSSGEYGYT
D: NA; V: TRBV7-9; CDR3: ASTPTLGETQY
D: NA; V: TRBV20-1; CDR3: SAIGQYTQY
D: NA; V: TRBV29-1; CDR3: SVEGGQESTDTQY
D: NA; V: TRBV4-1; CDR3: ASSQVTYEPQY
D: TRBD1; V: TRBV28; CDR3: ASSSPGQGKSSYGYT
D: TRBD1; V: TRBV12-3/TRBV12-4; CDR3: ASSLDRRTH
D: NA; V: TRBV18; CDR3: ASSPQERPPETQY
D: TRBD2; V: TRBV9; CDR3: ASSPQREGQETQY
D: TRBD2; V: TRBV3-1/TRBV3-2; CDR3: ASSQERSWTSHSYEQY
D: NA; V: TRBV9; CDR3: ASSVGGRENTGELF
D: NA; V: TRBV6-5; CDR3: ASSYLRTLGETQY
D: TRBD1; V: TRBV28; CDR3: ASSSPTGTGRYNEQF
D: TRBD1; V: TRBV28; CDR3: ASSRQGGYGYT
D: NA; V: TRBV2; CDR3: ASRAGDGPYTEAF
D: TRBD1; V: TRBV7-8; CDR3: ASSPQGQGNSPLH
D: NA; V: TRBV6-5; CDR3: ASSQQGNSNQPQH
D: NA; V: TRBV20-1; CDR3: SAQRVNEQF
D: TRBD1; V: TRBV19; CDR3: ASSFRGQGRIANEKLF
D: TRBD1; V: TRBV18; CDR3: ASSLGQASNTGELF
D: NA; V: TRBV4-2; CDR3: ASSQDPGIATNEKLF
D: NA; V: TRBV4-1; CDR3: ASSQEAVAGGRMNTEAF
D: NA; V: TRBV11-2; CDR3: ASSLGGQFQETQY
D: NA; V: TRBV11-2; CDR3: ASSLESGYEQY
D: TRBD2; V: TRBV5-1; CDR3: ASSLGSSGSSGYEQF
D: NA; V: TRBV27; CDR3: ASSLWGAGDTDTQY
D: TRBD1; V: TRBV2; CDR3: ASSEETGANEQF
D: NA; V: TRBV11-2; CDR3: ASSAGPGGYEQY
D: NA; V: TRBV5-4; CDR3: ASSSSVPEQF
D: NA; V: TRBV29-1; CDR3: SAQEDLYNEQF
D: NA; V: TRBV27; CDR3: ASSYRQSQGETQY
D: NA; V: TRBV5-6; CDR3: ASSFYSISNEQY
D: TRBD2; V: TRBV15; CDR3: ATSTIAGGREQF
D: TRBD1; V: TRBV9; CDR3: ASSFRTGERYT
D: TRBD2; V: TRBV13; CDR3: ASSGGLADEQY